The clone carrying this TCR beta chain was found a few times. Some clones are missing from TCRdb's copy, which holds only in-frame ones; the method was immunoSEQ multiplex PCR. Among approximately 70,000 clones listed, around 90% were seen once. This sample is drawn from a study of blood T cell repertoires in COVID-19. The CDR3 covers 16 residues. With 2 bases clipped from V and 9 bases from J, the junction kept 14 bases outside the gene matches. Germline CDR1 is GTSNPN and CDR2 is SVGIG (reference sequence). The sequence was collected from a human donor in a cohort sampled during active COVID-19. The sequenced sample consisted of peripheral blood. The chain carries TRBV30 and TRBJ1-5; 9 nucleotides agree with TRBD1. CDR3 sequence reads: CAWSHFGTGNGRPQHF. The CDR3 nucleotides are TGTGCCTGGAGTCACTTCGGGACAGGGAATGGGAGGCCCCAGCATTTT.